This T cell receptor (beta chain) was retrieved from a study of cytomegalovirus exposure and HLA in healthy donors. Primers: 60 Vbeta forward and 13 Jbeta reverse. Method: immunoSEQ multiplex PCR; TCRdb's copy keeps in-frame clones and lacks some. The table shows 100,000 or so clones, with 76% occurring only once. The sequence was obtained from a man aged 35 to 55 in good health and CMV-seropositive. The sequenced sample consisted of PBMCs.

CDR3 DNA: TGTGCCAGCAGTGGCGGACTAGCGGGGATTCAAGAGACCCAGTACTTC. Translated, it gives CASSGGLAGIQETQYF. This chain links TRBV27 with TRBJ2-5; TRBD2 matches at 12 bases. The CDR3 is made up of 16 amino acids. Germline V gene sequence: CDR1 MNHEY, CDR2 SMNVEV (reference sequence). V was clipped by 5 bases and J by 2 bases; unmatched bases: 6.